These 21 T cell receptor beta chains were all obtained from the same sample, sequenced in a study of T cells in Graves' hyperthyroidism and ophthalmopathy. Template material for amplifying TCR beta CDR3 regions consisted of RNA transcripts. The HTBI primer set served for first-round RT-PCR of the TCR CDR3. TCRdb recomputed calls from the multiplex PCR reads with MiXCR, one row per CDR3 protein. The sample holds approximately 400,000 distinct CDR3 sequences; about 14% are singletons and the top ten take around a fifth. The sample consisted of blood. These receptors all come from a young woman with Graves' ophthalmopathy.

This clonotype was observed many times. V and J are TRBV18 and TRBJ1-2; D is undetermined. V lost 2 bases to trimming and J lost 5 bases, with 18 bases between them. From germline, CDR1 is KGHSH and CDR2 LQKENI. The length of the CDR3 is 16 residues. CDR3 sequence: CASSPNQVATYYGYTF. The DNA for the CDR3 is TGTGCCAGCTCACCAAATCAGGTCGCGACTTATTATGGCTACACCTTC.

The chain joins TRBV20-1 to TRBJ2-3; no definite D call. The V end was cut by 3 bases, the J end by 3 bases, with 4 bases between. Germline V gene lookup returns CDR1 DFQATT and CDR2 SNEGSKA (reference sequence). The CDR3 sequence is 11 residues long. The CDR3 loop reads CSASRTDTQYF. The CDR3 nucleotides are TGCAGTGCTAGTCGGACAGATACGCAGTATTTT.

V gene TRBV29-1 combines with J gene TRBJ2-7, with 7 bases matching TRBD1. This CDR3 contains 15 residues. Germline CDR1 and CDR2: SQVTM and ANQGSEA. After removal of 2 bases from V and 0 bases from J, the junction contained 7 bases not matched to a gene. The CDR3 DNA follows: TGCAGCGTTGAACTCCCCGGGACAGCCTCCTACGAGCAGTACTTC. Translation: CSVELPGTASYEQYF.

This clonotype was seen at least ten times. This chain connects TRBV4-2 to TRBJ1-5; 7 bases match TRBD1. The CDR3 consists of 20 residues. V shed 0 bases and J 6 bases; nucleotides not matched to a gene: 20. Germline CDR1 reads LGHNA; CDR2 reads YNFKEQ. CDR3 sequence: CASSQEWATGRPVKPQPQHF. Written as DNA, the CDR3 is TGTGCCAGCAGCCAAGAATGGGCGACAGGGCGGCCCGTCAAACCTCAGCCCCAGCATTTT.

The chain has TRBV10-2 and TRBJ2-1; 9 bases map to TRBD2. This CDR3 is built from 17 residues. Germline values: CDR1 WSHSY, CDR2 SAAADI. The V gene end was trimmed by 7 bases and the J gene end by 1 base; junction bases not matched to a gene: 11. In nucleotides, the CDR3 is TGCGCCAGCACTGGAGCGGGGGGAACCCAGTCCTACAATGAGCAGTTCTTC. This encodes CASTGAGGTQSYNEQFF.

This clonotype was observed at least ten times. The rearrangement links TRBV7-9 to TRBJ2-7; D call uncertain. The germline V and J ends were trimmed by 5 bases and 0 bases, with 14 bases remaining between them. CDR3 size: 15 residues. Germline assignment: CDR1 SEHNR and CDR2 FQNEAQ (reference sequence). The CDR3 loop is CASSAPGRGSYEQYF. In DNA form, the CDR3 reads TGTGCCAGCAGCGCACCGGGCCGAGGCTCCTACGAGCAGTACTTC.

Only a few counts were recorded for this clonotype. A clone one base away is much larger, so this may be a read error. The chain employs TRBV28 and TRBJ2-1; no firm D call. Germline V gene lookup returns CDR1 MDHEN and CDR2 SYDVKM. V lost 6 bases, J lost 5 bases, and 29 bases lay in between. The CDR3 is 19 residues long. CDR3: CASSRTWARPKDWHNEQFF. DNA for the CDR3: TGTGCCAGCAGCCGAACGTGGGCTAGACCCAAAGATTGGCACAATGAGCAGTTCTTC.

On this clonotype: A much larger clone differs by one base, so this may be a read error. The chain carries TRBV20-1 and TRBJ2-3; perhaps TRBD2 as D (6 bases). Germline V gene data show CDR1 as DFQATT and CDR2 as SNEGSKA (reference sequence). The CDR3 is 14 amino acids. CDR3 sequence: CGAQDPGRGDTQYF. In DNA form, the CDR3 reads TGCGGTGCCCAGGATCCAGGGCGGGGAGATACGCAGTATTTT.

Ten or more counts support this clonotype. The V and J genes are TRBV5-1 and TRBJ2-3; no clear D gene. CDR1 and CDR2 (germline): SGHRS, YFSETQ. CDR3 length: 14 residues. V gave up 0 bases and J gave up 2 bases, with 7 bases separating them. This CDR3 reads CASSLGRNTDTQYF. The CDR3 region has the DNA TGCGCCAGCAGCTTGGGCAGAAACACAGATACGCAGTATTTT.

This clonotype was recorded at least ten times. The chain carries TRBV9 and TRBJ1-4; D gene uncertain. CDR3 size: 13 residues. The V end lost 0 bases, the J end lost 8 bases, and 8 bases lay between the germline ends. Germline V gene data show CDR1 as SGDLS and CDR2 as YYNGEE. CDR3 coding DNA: TGTGCCAGCAGCGTAGAGTCAGGCGAAAAACTGTTTTTT. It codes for CASSVESGEKLFF.

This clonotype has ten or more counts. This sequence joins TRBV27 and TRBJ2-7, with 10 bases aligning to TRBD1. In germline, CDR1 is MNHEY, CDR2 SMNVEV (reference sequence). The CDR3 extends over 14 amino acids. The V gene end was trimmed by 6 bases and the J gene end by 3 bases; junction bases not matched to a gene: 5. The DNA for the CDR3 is TGTGCCAGCAGCCTGAGGACAGGGGGCTACGAGCAGTACTTC. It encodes CASSLRTGGYEQYF.

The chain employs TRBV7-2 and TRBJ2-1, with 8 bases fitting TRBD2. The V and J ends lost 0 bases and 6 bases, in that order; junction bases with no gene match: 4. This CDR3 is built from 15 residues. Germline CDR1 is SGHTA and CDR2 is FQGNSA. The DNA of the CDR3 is TGTGCCAGCAGCTTAGCGGCGGGGGGCCTCAATGAGCAGTTCTTC. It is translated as CASSLAAGGLNEQFF. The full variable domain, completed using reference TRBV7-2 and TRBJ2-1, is GAGVSQSPSNKVTEKGKDVELRCDPISGHTALYWYRQSLGQGLEFLIYFQGNSAPDKSGLPSDRFSAERTGGSVSTLTIQRTQQEDSAVYLCASSLAAGGLNEQFFGPGTRLTVL.

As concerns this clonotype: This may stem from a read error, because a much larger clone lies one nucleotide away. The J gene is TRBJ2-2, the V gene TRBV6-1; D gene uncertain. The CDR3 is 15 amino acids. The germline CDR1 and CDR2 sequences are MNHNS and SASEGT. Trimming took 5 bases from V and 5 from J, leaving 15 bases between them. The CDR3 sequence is CASSLLPRSTGELFF. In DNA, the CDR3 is TGTGCCAGCAGTCTCTTGCCTAGGTCAACCGGGGAGCTGTTTTTT.

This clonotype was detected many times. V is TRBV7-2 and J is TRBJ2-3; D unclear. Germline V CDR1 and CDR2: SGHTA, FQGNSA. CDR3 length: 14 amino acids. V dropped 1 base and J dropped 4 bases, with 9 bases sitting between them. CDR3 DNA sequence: TGTGCCAGCAGCTTAGAGGTTCCCGCAGATACGCAGTATTTT. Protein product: CASSLEVPADTQYF.

The CDR3 spells CAISDSGRDNEQFF. In DNA, the CDR3 is TGTGCCATCAGTGATAGCGGGAGGGACAATGAGCAGTTCTTC. The chain recombines TRBV10-3 with TRBJ2-1; the match to TRBD2 covers 11 bases. After removal of 3 bases from V and 5 bases from J, the junction contained 0 bases not matched to a gene. Germline CDR1 is ENHRY and CDR2 is SYGVKD. The CDR3 runs to 14 residues.

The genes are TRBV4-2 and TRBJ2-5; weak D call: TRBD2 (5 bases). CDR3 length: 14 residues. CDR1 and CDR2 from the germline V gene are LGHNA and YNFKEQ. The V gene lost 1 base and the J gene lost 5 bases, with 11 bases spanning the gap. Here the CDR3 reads CASSQGAGRETQYF. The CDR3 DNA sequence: TGTGCCAGCAGCCAAGGCGCGGGCCGGGAGACCCAGTACTTC.

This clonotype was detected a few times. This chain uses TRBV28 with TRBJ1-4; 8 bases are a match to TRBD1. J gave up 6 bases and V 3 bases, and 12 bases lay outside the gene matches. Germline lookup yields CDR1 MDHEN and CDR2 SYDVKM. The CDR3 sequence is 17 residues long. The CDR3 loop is CASSFPADRVRDEKLFF. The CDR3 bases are TGTGCCAGCAGTTTCCCCGCGGACAGGGTCAGAGATGAAAAACTGTTTTTT.

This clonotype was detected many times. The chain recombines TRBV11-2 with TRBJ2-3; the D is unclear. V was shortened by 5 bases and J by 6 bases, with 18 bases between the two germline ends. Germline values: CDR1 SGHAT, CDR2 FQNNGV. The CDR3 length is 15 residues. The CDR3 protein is CASSTPGSVSDTQYF. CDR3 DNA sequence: TGTGCCAGCAGCACGCCGGGCTCTGTTTCCGATACGCAGTATTTT.

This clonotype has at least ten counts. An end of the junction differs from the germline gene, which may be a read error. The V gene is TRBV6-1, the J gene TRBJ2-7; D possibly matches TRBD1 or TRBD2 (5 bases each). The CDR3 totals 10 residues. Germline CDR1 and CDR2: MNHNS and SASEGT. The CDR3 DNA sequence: TGTGCCAGCAGCCAAGGGGAGCAATACTTC. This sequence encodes CASSQGEQYF.

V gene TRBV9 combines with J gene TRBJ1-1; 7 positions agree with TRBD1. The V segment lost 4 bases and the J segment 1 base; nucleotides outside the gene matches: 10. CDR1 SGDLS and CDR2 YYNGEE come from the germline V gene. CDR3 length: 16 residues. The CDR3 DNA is TGTGCCAGCAGCCCCCCAAGAGGGGGCGGGAACACTGAAGCTTTCTTT. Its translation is CASSPPRGGGNTEAFF.

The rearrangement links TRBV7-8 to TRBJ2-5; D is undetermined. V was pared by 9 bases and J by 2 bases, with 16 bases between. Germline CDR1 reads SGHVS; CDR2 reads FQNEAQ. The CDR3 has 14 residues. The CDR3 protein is CARGPAPDQETQYF. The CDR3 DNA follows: TGTGCCAGAGGGCCGGCGCCAGATCAAGAGACCCAGTACTTC. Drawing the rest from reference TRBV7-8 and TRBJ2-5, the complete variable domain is GAGVSQSPRYKVAKRGQDVALRCDPISGHVSLFWYQQALGQGPEFLTYFQNEAQLDKSGLPSDRFFAERPEGSVSTLKIQRTQQEDSAVYLCARGPAPDQETQYFGPGTRLLVL.